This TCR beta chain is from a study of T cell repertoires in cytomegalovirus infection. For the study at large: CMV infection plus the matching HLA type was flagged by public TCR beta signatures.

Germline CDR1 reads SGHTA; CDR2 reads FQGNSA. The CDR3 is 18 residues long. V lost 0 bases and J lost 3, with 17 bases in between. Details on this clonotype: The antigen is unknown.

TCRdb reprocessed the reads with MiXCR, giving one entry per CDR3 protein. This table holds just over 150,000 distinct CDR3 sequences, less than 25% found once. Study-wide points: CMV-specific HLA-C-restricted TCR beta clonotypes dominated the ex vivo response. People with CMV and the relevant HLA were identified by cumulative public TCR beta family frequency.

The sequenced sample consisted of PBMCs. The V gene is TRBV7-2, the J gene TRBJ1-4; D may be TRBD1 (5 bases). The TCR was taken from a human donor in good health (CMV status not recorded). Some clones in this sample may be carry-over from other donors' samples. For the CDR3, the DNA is TGTGCCAGCAGCTTAGCGACTGGCGGGGCTTTAGCTAATGAAAAACTGTTTTTT. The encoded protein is CASSLATGGALANEKLFF.